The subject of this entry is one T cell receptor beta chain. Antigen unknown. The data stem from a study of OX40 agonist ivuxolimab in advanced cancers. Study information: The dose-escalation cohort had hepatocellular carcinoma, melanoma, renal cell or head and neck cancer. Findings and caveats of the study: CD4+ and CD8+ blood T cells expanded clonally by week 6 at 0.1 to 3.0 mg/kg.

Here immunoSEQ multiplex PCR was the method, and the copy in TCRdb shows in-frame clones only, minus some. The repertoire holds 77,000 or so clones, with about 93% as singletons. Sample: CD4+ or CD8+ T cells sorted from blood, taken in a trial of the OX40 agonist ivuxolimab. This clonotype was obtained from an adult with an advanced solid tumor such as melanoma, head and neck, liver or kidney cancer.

CDR3 residues: CASRASESSYEQYF. In DNA, the CDR3 is TGTGCCAGCAGAGCTAGCGAAAGCTCCTACGAGCAGTACTTC. The genes are TRBV2 and TRBJ2-7; a weak D match, TRBD2 (6 bases). V lost 6 bases, J lost 0 bases, and 12 bases lay in between. This CDR3 is built from 14 residues. Germline V gene sequence: CDR1 SNHLY, CDR2 FYNNEI.